A single sample is the source of the 26 T cell receptor beta chains below, sequenced in a study of CD8 T cells in Susac syndrome. RNA totalling about 0.5 to 1 ug underwent reverse transcription with random hexamers. TCRdb recomputed calls from the immunoSEQ multiplex PCR reads with MiXCR, one row per CDR3 protein. This sample yields about 190,000 distinct CDR3 sequences, of which approximately 95% are seen a single time; roughly 0.15% belongs to the top ten. What was sequenced was CD8+ T cells from PBMCs. The source of these receptors is a human donor with Susac syndrome.

The V and J genes are TRBV7-8 and TRBJ2-7, with D maybe TRBD2 (5 bases). The germline V gene has CDR1 SGHVS and CDR2 FQNEAQ. The CDR3 runs 13 residues. The V and J ends lost 7 bases and 4 bases respectively, with 14 bases between them. The CDR3 DNA sequence: TGTGCCAGCACCCACTCCGAGGGTTACGAGCAGTACTTC. Translation: CASTHSEGYEQYF.

The chain combines TRBV3-1 with TRBJ2-1; 10 positions match TRBD2. This CDR3 comprises 15 residues. V shed 6 bases, J shed 4 bases, and the junction held 6 bases outside the gene matches. The V gene's germline CDR1 is LGHDT and CDR2 YNNKEL (reference sequence). CDR3 in amino acids: CASRPSGRGYNEQFF. The CDR3 nucleotides are TGTGCCAGCAGACCGAGCGGGAGGGGGTACAATGAGCAGTTCTTC.

This rearrangement joins TRBV25-1 to TRBJ2-7; D gene unclear. CDR1 is MGHDK, CDR2 SYGVNS, per germline. The germline V and J ends were trimmed by 1 base and 6 bases, with 16 bases remaining between them. The CDR3 is made up of 15 amino acids. The CDR3 spells CASSESLAVVGEQYF. The CDR3, as DNA: TGTGCCAGCAGTGAATCTTTGGCGGTGGTGGGCGAGCAGTACTTC.

This clonotype has a single count. V gene TRBV4-1 combines with J gene TRBJ1-4, with 7 positions matching TRBD1. Unmatched junction bases numbered 8, after V lost 4 bases and J lost 0 bases. The CDR3 totals 17 residues. The germline V gene encodes CDR1 MGHRA and CDR2 YSYEKL. In DNA, the CDR3 is TGCGCCAGCAGCCCGGACAGGTTTAGAGCAACTAATGAAAAACTGTTTTTT. Residues: CASSPDRFRATNEKLFF.

This sequence joins TRBV6-5 and TRBJ2-1, with 11 bases fitting TRBD2. The CDR3 loop spans 16 amino acids. Germline V lookup: CDR1 MNHEY, CDR2 SVGAGI. V dropped 3 bases and J dropped 5; count of bases not matched to a gene: 6. The CDR3 is CASSYASGRPDNEQFF. CDR3 coding DNA: TGTGCCAGCAGTTATGCTAGCGGGAGGCCCGACAATGAGCAGTTCTTC.

This CDR3 is CASSLFETGNEAFF. CDR3 DNA: TGTGCCAGCAGCTTGTTCGAGACAGGGAATGAAGCTTTCTTT. The chain has TRBV5-5 and TRBJ1-1, with 7 bases matching TRBD1. V shed 1 base, J shed 7 bases, and the junction held 7 bases outside the gene matches. CDR3 length: 14 residues. Germline V gene sequence: CDR1 SGHKS, CDR2 YYEKEE (reference sequence).

The V call is TRBV27, the J call TRBJ1-1; D is uncertain. Germline assignment: CDR1 MNHEY and CDR2 SMNVEV (reference sequence). Trimming pared 6 bases from V and 5 bases from J, leaving 10 bases between. The CDR3 extends over 12 amino acids. CDR3 DNA sequence: TGTGCCAGCAGAACCGGGTTGACTGAAGCTTTCTTT. Amino acids: CASRTGLTEAFF.

The rearrangement links TRBV28 to TRBJ2-7, with 8 bases aligning to TRBD2. V trimming: 6 bases; J trimming: 3 bases; junction bases outside the gene matches: 10. Germline V lookup: CDR1 MDHEN, CDR2 SYDVKM. This CDR3 comprises 15 residues. CDR3 in amino acids: CASRGDSGKLYEQYF. CDR3 nucleotides: TGTGCCAGCAGAGGTGATAGCGGGAAACTCTACGAGCAGTACTTC.

The CDR3 region has the DNA TGTGCCAGCAGTTCCGGGACAGGGGGACACGGGGAGCTGTTTTTT. Its translation: CASSSGTGGHGELFF. The chain combines TRBV5-4 with TRBJ2-2; 11 bases are shared with TRBD1. Germline V CDR1 and CDR2: SGHNT, YYREEE (reference sequence). V was clipped by 5 bases and J by 7 bases; unmatched bases: 7. This CDR3 has 15 amino acids. Complete variable domain (other parts from reference TRBV5-4 and TRBJ2-2): ETGVTQSPTHLIKTRGQQVTLRCSSQSGHNTVSWYQQALGQGPQFIFQYYREEENGRGNFPPRFSGLQFPNYSSELNVNALELDDSALYLCASSSGTGGHGELFFGEGSRLTVL.

The chain uses TRBV19 and TRBJ1-5; D is undetermined. V gave up 2 bases and J gave up 3 bases, with 11 bases separating them. Germline assignment: CDR1 LNHDA and CDR2 SQIVND (reference sequence). There are 15 residues in the CDR3. In DNA, the CDR3 is TGTGCCAGTAGTATATTACAGTCACTCAATCAGCCCCAGCATTTT. This translates into CASSILQSLNQPQHF.

J is TRBJ2-3 and V is TRBV5-6; D not resolved. The CDR3 extends over 14 amino acids. Germline CDR1 reads SGHDT; CDR2 reads YYEEEE. V lost 4 bases, J lost 2 bases, and 11 bases lay in between. The CDR3 spells CASSDGTFTDTQYF. The CDR3, as DNA: TGTGCCAGCAGCGACGGAACCTTCACAGATACGCAGTATTTT.

The chain uses TRBV1 and TRBJ1-1. TRBV1 counts as a pseudogene. The CDR3 runs 16 residues. CDR3 region: CTSSQDNEVQDTEAFF. CDR3 bases: TGCACCAGCAGCCAAGATAACGAGGTCCAGGACACTGAAGCTTTCTTT.

The gene calls are TRBV13 and TRBJ1-1, with D unclear. The V and J ends lost 1 base and 1 base respectively, with 10 bases between them. The CDR3 loop spans 15 amino acids. Per the germline V gene, CDR1 is PRHDT and CDR2 is FYEKMQ (reference sequence). Written as DNA, the CDR3 is TGTGCCAGCAGCTTAGCAGGATATGGGAACACTGAAGCTTTCTTT. Protein: CASSLAGYGNTEAFF.

The V gene is TRBV5-4, the J gene TRBJ1-2; D is undetermined. V was shortened by 1 base and J by 5 bases, with 9 bases between the two germline ends. In germline, CDR1 is SGHNT, CDR2 YYREEE (reference sequence). The CDR3 runs to 13 residues. CDR3 residues: CASSLSEGYGYTF. As DNA, the CDR3 is TGTGCCAGCAGCTTGAGTGAGGGTTATGGCTACACCTTC.

This clonotype was observed a single time. This chain uses TRBV20-1 with TRBJ2-6; possibly TRBD1 or TRBD2 for D (5 bases each). Germline V gene data show CDR1 as DFQATT and CDR2 as SNEGSKA (reference sequence). V gave up 7 bases and J gave up 4 bases, with 11 bases separating them. The CDR3 has 13 residues. The CDR3 DNA is TGCAGTGTTGGGGGTTCGGGGGCCAACGTCCTGACTTTC. It codes for CSVGGSGANVLTF.

The DNA of the CDR3 is TGTGCCAGCAGTATCGGACTAGCGGACTACGAGCAGTACTTC. It yields the protein CASSIGLADYEQYF. The chain uses TRBV12-3 or TRBV12-4 and TRBJ2-7, with 10 bases fitting TRBD2. The V and J ends lost 5 bases and 3 bases, in that order; junction bases with no gene match: 4. The length of the CDR3 is 14 residues.

The J gene is TRBJ2-7, the V gene TRBV7-9; D not certain. Germline lookup yields CDR1 SEHNR and CDR2 FQNEAQ (reference sequence). V lost 5 bases and J lost 0, with 11 bases in between. The CDR3 is 14 residues long. Here the CDR3 reads CASSRTTASYEQYF. Here the CDR3 DNA reads TGTGCCAGCAGCCGAACGACGGCCTCCTACGAGCAGTACTTC.

The chain links TRBV24-1 to TRBJ1-2; the D is unclear. Deletions cut 4 bases from V and 2 bases from J, with 10 bases between. There are 14 residues in the CDR3. Germline loops: CDR1 KGHDR, CDR2 SFDVKD. This CDR3 reads CATSDPTLNYGYTF. CDR3 DNA: TGTGCCACCAGTGACCCGACACTAAACTATGGCTACACCTTC.

This chain links TRBV7-2 with TRBJ2-1, with 8 nucleotides matching TRBD1. This CDR3 is 14 amino acids long. Germline V gene data show CDR1 as SGHTA and CDR2 as FQGNSA. With 5 bases clipped from V and 8 bases from J, the junction kept 8 bases outside the gene matches. CDR3 DNA sequence: TGTGCCAGCAGCCGGGACAGGAACGGGGATGAGCAGTTCTTC. Translated, it gives CASSRDRNGDEQFF.

J is TRBJ2-5 and V is TRBV28; possible D gene TRBD1, 5 bases. Germline V gene data show CDR1 as MDHEN and CDR2 as SYDVKM. Trimming removed 7 bases from V and 5 bases from J, with 23 bases in between. The CDR3 sequence is 16 residues long. This chain's CDR3 is CASTIQGAGDGETQYF. CDR3 sequence (DNA): TGTGCCAGCACTATCCAGGGCGCTGGTGATGGGGAGACCCAGTACTTC.

The chain recombines TRBV3-1 with TRBJ2-7, with D uncertain. V lost 1 base and J 6 bases, leaving 7 bases between the germline ends. The germline gives CDR1 LGHDT, CDR2 YNNKEL (reference sequence). This CDR3 spans 12 amino acids. CDR3 protein: CASSQGSGEQYF. The CDR3 nucleotides read TGTGCCAGCAGCCAAGGCTCGGGCGAGCAGTACTTC.

The chain is built from TRBV10-3 and TRBJ1-2, with 8 bases aligning to TRBD1. Germline V gives CDR1 ENHRY, CDR2 SYGVKD. CDR3 length: 13 amino acids. V dropped 10 bases and J dropped 0; count of bases not matched to a gene: 4. The CDR3 protein is CATDRAPNYGYTF. The CDR3 DNA sequence: TGTGCCACGGACAGGGCGCCTAACTATGGCTACACCTTC.

This chain connects TRBV9 to TRBJ2-1; D uncertain. Germline V gives CDR1 SGDLS, CDR2 YYNGEE. This CDR3 is 12 amino acids long. Trimming took 1 base from V and 5 from J, leaving 4 bases between them. The CDR3: CASSVLDNEQFF. CDR3 coding DNA: TGTGCCAGCAGCGTACTCGACAATGAGCAGTTCTTC.

This clonotype was recorded only once. The rearrangement joins TRBV6-2 or TRBV6-3 to TRBJ2-3; the match to TRBD2 covers 8 bases. This CDR3 contains 17 residues. Germline assignment: CDR1 MNHEY and CDR2 SVGEGT. Unmatched junction bases numbered 11, after V lost 4 bases and J lost 2 bases. The CDR3, as DNA: TGTGCCAGCAGTTCGCTATCCGAGCGGGGGTACACAGATACGCAGTATTTT. Translating gives CASSSLSERGYTDTQYF.

The chain joins TRBV19 to TRBJ1-5; a weak D match, TRBD1 (6 bases). Per germline, CDR1 LNHDA and CDR2 SQIVND (reference sequence). Trimming pared 6 bases from V and 2 bases from J, leaving 14 bases between. The CDR3 is 15 residues long. CDR3 bases: TGTGCCAGTAGCACTGGACAGTTCGGCAATCAGCCCCAGCATTTT. It yields the protein CASSTGQFGNQPQHF.

V gene TRBV13 combines with J gene TRBJ1-1; 9 nucleotides align to TRBD1. V gave up 4 bases and J gave up 0 bases; unmatched junction bases: 9. The CDR3 spans 17 residues. Germline lookup yields CDR1 PRHDT and CDR2 FYEKMQ (reference sequence). CDR3 in amino acids: CASSSSWDRAMNTEAFF. CDR3 DNA: TGTGCCAGCAGCTCATCGTGGGACAGGGCTATGAACACTGAAGCTTTCTTT.